Each of the 27 T cell receptor beta chains below was sequenced from the same sample in a study of cytomegalovirus exposure and HLA in healthy donors listed by TCRdb under 2017. Library prep was done by the immunoSEQ multiplex PCR assay. The multiplex PCR relied on a mix of 60 forward primers for TCR Vbeta segments and 13 reverse primers for TCR Jbeta segments. TCRdb re-hosts the immuneACCESS table, in-frame sequences only. Its copies lack some clones; in the studies checked, an unresolved V gene accounts for under half of them, and the cause for the rest is not known. This sample comprises over 200,000 clones, roughly 82% of them detected only once. The ten largest clones add up to around 6% of the sample. The material sequenced was PBMCs. These TCRs come from a man in his forties or fifties in good health and CMV-seropositive.

CDR3 bases: TGTGCCAGCAGGGGCGGGGGGATCCCAGAGACCCAGTACTTC. The encoded protein is CASRGGGIPETQYF. V and J are TRBV6-5 and TRBJ2-5; 8 bases fit TRBD2. CDR1 MNHEY and CDR2 SVGAGI come from the germline V gene. V trimming: 6 bases; J trimming: 4 bases; junction bases outside the gene matches: 7. The CDR3 loop spans 14 amino acids.

V and J are TRBV4-2 and TRBJ2-1; TRBD2 agrees at 7 bases. Germline CDR1 is LGHNA and CDR2 is YNFKEQ. V gave up 4 bases and J gave up 1 base; unmatched junction bases: 10. This CDR3 spans 17 amino acids. Here the CDR3 reads CASSPLEGGSSYNEQFF. The CDR3 region has the DNA TGTGCCAGCAGCCCCCTGGAGGGCGGGAGTTCCTACAATGAGCAGTTCTTC.

As DNA, the CDR3 is TGTGCCAGCAGCTTGTACCCTAACAGGGACACCGGGGAGCTGTTTTTT. Its translation is CASSLYPNRDTGELFF. The chain uses TRBV7-7 and TRBJ2-2; possibly TRBD1 for D (6 bases). The CDR3 contains 16 residues. The ends were cut back, 3 bases at V and 3 bases at J, with 14 bases in the middle. The germline V gene has CDR1 SSHAT and CDR2 FNYEAQ (reference sequence).

This clone turned up a few times. This chain links TRBV6-5 with TRBJ2-1, with a possible D match to TRBD1 (8 bases). Trimming cost V 10 bases and J 0 bases, with 13 bases left between them. CDR1 is MNHEY and CDR2 is SVGAGI in the germline V gene. The CDR3 totals 14 residues. CDR3 residues: CATHRGGSYNEQFF. The CDR3 region has the DNA TGTGCCACCCACAGGGGGGGCTCCTACAATGAGCAGTTCTTC.

V and J are TRBV12-5 and TRBJ2-1, with 10 bases identical to TRBD2. The CDR3 runs to 15 residues. J gave up 9 bases and V 4 bases, and 9 bases lay outside the gene matches. Germline V gene lookup returns CDR1 LGHNT and CDR2 FRNRAP. In nucleotides, the CDR3 is TGTGCTAGTGGTTATTCTAGCGGGAGTACGAGTGAGCAGTTCTTC. Translating it yields CASGYSSGSTSEQFF.

In this sample, this clone turned up a few times. The rearrangement uses TRBV18 and TRBJ2-1; D unclear. This CDR3 is built from 13 residues. Between the trimmed V and J ends, which lost 1 base and 5 bases, there was a span of 6 bases. Germline V gene data show CDR1 as KGHSH and CDR2 as LQKENI. The CDR3 sequence is CASSPQLDNEQFF. In DNA, the CDR3 is TGTGCCAGCTCACCACAGCTTGACAATGAGCAGTTCTTC.

The chain has TRBV10-3 and TRBJ2-7; 9 bases line up with TRBD1. Germline V gene lookup returns CDR1 ENHRY and CDR2 SYGVKD. CDR3 length: 15 residues. V trimming: 4 bases; J trimming: 5 bases; junction bases outside the gene matches: 9. The CDR3 region has the DNA TGTGCCATCAGTGTTGGGGGGACAGGGAGAAACGAGCAGTACGTC. Amino acids: CAISVGGTGRNEQYV.

The chain recombines TRBV27 with TRBJ1-1; 7 nucleotides match TRBD1. V dropped 5 bases and J dropped 4; count of bases not matched to a gene: 7. The CDR3 extends over 14 amino acids. Germline V lookup: CDR1 MNHEY, CDR2 SMNVEV (reference sequence). CDR3 sequence (DNA): TGTGCCAGCAGTACCAACAGGGGAGGCACTGAAGCTTTCTTT. Translation: CASSTNRGGTEAFF.

The chain recombines TRBV5-1 with TRBJ2-2; 9 nucleotides agree with TRBD1. This CDR3 comprises 16 residues. The germline V gene encodes CDR1 SGHRS and CDR2 YFSETQ. The junction had 7 bases not matched to a gene; V was cut back by 6 bases and J by 1 base. The CDR3 protein is CASNWGTGQNTGELFF. The CDR3 nucleotides are TGCGCCAGCAACTGGGGGACAGGGCAGAACACCGGGGAGCTGTTTTTT.

The chain employs TRBV29-1 and TRBJ2-3, with a weak D call TRBD1 (5 bases). Trimming removed 4 bases at V and 1 base at J, with 15 bases between. The CDR3 spans 15 residues. The germline CDR1 and CDR2 sequences are SQVTM and ANQGSEA. The CDR3 protein is CSVGTPRSGTDTQYF. The DNA for the CDR3 is TGCAGCGTTGGGACACCTCGGTCTGGCACAGATACGCAGTATTTT.

The chain has TRBV19 and TRBJ1-2, with 9 positions matching TRBD1. The length of the CDR3 is 15 residues. Per the germline V gene, CDR1 is LNHDA and CDR2 is SQIVND (reference sequence). The V and J ends lost 7 bases and 7 bases, in that order; junction bases with no gene match: 13. The CDR3 protein is CASTSFGTGSGGYTF. Written as DNA, the CDR3 is TGTGCCAGTACCTCATTTGGGACAGGGAGCGGTGGCTACACCTTC.

This rearrangement joins TRBV5-1 to TRBJ2-3; possible D gene TRBD2, 6 bases. Deletions cut 0 bases from V and 2 bases from J, with 19 bases between. Germline CDR1 and CDR2: SGHRS and YFSETQ. There are 18 residues in the CDR3. The CDR3 region has the DNA TGCGCCAGCAGCTTGGCCCTAGCGACAAGAGGACACACAGATACGCAGTATTTT. Translated, it gives CASSLALATRGHTDTQYF.

The V call is TRBV14, the J call TRBJ2-7; D is undetermined. CDR1 and CDR2 from the germline V gene are SGHDN and FVKESK. The CDR3 loop spans 14 amino acids. Trimming pared 0 bases from V and 6 bases from J, leaving 12 bases between. CDR3 nucleotide sequence: TGTGCCAGCAGCCAAGATACGGTCGAAGTCGAGCAGTACTTC. This codes for CASSQDTVEVEQYF.

The rearrangement uses TRBV4-1 and TRBJ1-3; D perhaps matches TRBD1 (6 bases). The CDR3 sequence is 17 residues long. Germline assignment: CDR1 MGHRA and CDR2 YSYEKL. V was clipped by 3 bases and J by 2 bases, with 17 bases between them. In DNA form, the CDR3 reads TGCGCCAGCAGCCATCCTAAGGGGGATTTTACTGGAAACACCATATATTTT. It codes for CASSHPKGDFTGNTIYF.

V gene TRBV2 combines with J gene TRBJ2-1; the D gene is possibly TRBD2 (6 bases). The germline V and J ends were trimmed by 7 bases and 7 bases, with 17 bases remaining between them. The germline V gene has CDR1 SNHLY and CDR2 FYNNEI. The CDR3 consists of 14 residues. The CDR3, as DNA: TGTGCCAGCAAACGGGAGTTCAGCGGTAATGAGCAGTTCTTC. Amino acid sequence: CASKREFSGNEQFF.

This clone has at least ten counts. CDR3 DNA sequence: TGTGCCAGCAGCTTAGCTGGGGCGAACACTGAAGCTTTCTTT. This codes for CASSLAGANTEAFF. The rearrangement links TRBV11-2 to TRBJ1-1; TRBD1 is a possible D gene (5 bases). This CDR3 has 14 amino acids. Germline CDR1 reads SGHAT; CDR2 reads FQNNGV. Between the trimmed V and J ends, which lost 1 base and 1 base, there was a span of 7 bases.

The chain combines TRBV4-1 with TRBJ2-3; D is unresolved. Deletions cut 1 base from V and 4 bases from J, with 12 bases between. Germline-derived CDR1 and CDR2 are MGHRA and YSYEKL. CDR3 length: 15 amino acids. As DNA, the CDR3 is TGCGCCAGCAGCCAAGCCCCGCGAACCGCAGATACGCAGTATTTT. It is translated as CASSQAPRTADTQYF.

J is TRBJ2-1 and V is TRBV2; 9 nucleotides line up with TRBD2. V was clipped by 6 bases and J by 10 bases; unmatched bases: 10. The CDR3 is 14 residues long. CDR1 and CDR2 from the germline V gene are SNHLY and FYNNEI. The CDR3 sequence is CASRGGAGGREQFF. The CDR3 DNA reads TGTGCCAGCAGGGGGGGAGCGGGAGGCAGGGAGCAGTTCTTC.

This clone was detected only once. One junction end disagrees with the germline gene, perhaps due to a read error. The rearrangement uses TRBV2 and TRBJ2-7; maybe TRBD2 (5 bases). Germline assignment: CDR1 SNHLY and CDR2 FYNNEI. CDR3 length equals 15 residues. The CDR3 is CASTGEAPYTSEQYF. In DNA form, the CDR3 reads TGTGCAAGCACCGGGGAAGCCCCTTACACCTCCGAGCAGTACTTC. Full variable domain (outside the CDR3, taken from reference TRBV2 and TRBJ2-7): EPEVTQTPSHQVTQMGQEVILRCVPISNHLYFYWYRQILGQKVEFLVSFYNNEISEKSEIFDDQFSVERPDGSNFTLKIRSTKLEDSAMYFCASTGEAPYTSEQYFGPGTRLTVT.

The rearrangement joins TRBV27 to TRBJ2-7; no clear D. This CDR3 has 12 residues. Germline loops: CDR1 MNHEY, CDR2 SMNVEV (reference sequence). Trimming pared 7 bases from V and 7 bases from J, leaving 14 bases between. CDR3 protein: CASKEFPLEQYV. CDR3 sequence (DNA): TGTGCCAGCAAGGAGTTTCCCCTTGAGCAGTACGTC.

J is TRBJ1-1 and V is TRBV7-6; D is unclear. Trimming shortened V by 0 bases and J by 1 base, and 9 bases separated the two germline ends. The CDR3 has 15 residues. CDR1 SGHVS and CDR2 FNYEAQ come from the germline V gene. In DNA form, the CDR3 reads TGTGCCAGCAGCTTAGCAATCGGGAAGAACACTGAAGCTTTCTTT. It is translated as CASSLAIGKNTEAFF.

CDR3 amino acids: CARTGLSGLNTEAFF. The CDR3, as DNA: TGTGCCCGAACAGGGTTGTCGGGGCTGAACACTGAAGCTTTCTTT. This chain connects TRBV30 to TRBJ1-1, with TRBD1 as a possible D gene (6 bases). Germline-derived CDR1 and CDR2 are GTSNPN and SVGIG (reference sequence). V lost 8 bases and J lost 0, with 19 bases in between. The CDR3 totals 15 residues. Full variable domain (missing parts from reference TRBV30 and TRBJ1-1): SQTIHQWPATLVQPVGSPLSLECTVEGTSNPNLYWYRQAAGRGLQLLFYSVGIGQISSEVPQNLSASRPQDRQFILSSKKLLLSDSGFYLCARTGLSGLNTEAFFGQGTRLTVV.

This chain uses TRBV30 with TRBJ2-1; TRBD2 matches 10 bases. Germline-derived CDR1 and CDR2 are GTSNPN and SVGIG (reference sequence). CDR3 length: 15 amino acids. J lost 4 bases, V lost 0 bases, and 3 bases had no gene match. The CDR3 DNA reads as TGTGCCTGGAGTGTACTAGCGGGACCTTACAATGAGCAGTTCTTC. Translating it yields CAWSVLAGPYNEQFF.

V gene TRBV7-7 combines with J gene TRBJ2-1; D ambiguous. The germline gives CDR1 SSHAT, CDR2 FNYEAQ (reference sequence). V was pared by 5 bases and J by 8 bases, with 13 bases between. This CDR3 is 13 amino acids long. As DNA, the CDR3 is TGTGCCAGCAGCCCTAACCTAGGCGATGAGCAGTTCTTC. Amino acid sequence: CASSPNLGDEQFF.

V usage is TRBV18 and J usage is TRBJ2-5; D unresolved. With 3 bases removed from V and 1 base from J, the gap between germline ends came to 9 bases. The CDR3 length is 14 residues. Germline values: CDR1 KGHSH, CDR2 LQKENI. CDR3 sequence reads: CASSPGASQETQYF. The CDR3 bases are TGTGCCAGCTCACCCGGAGCTTCCCAAGAGACCCAGTACTTC.

This rearrangement joins TRBV5-1 to TRBJ1-2; TRBD1 aligns across 8 bases. The germline CDR1 and CDR2 sequences are SGHRS and YFSETQ. Losses at the gene ends were 1 base for V and 4 bases for J; bases not matched to a gene: 9. The length of the CDR3 is 16 residues. The CDR3 DNA follows: TGCGCCAGCAGCTTGTTCGGACAGGGCCAAGGCTATGGCTACACCTTC. Translated, it gives CASSLFGQGQGYGYTF.

The chain joins TRBV6-6 to TRBJ1-1, with 12 nucleotides matching TRBD1. Germline V gene sequence: CDR1 MNHNY, CDR2 SVGAGI (reference sequence). V shed 5 bases, J shed 3 bases, and the junction held 7 bases outside the gene matches. The CDR3 length is 16 residues. The CDR3 reads CASSPLGQGAYTEAFF. DNA of the CDR3: TGTGCCAGCAGTCCCCTGGGACAGGGGGCCTACACTGAAGCTTTCTTT.